This T cell receptor beta chain was sequenced for a study of blood T cells in healthy people across ages (dated by TCRdb to between 2014 and 2017). Looking at the study overall: In model experiments, roughly one uniquely barcoded TCR beta cDNA molecule per two T cells was captured by template switching. To track age-related changes in TCR beta repertoire diversity, the study relied on deep sequencing normalized with unique cDNA molecular identifiers. The donors were split into four age groups: young (average approximately 16 years), middle-aged (about 40), aged (roughly 68) and long-lived (approximately 89). To avoid experimental bias, donors of different ages were spread randomly across the sequencing lanes. Using the same blood draw, the study looked at two additional independent replicas of 1 million unique cDNA reads for two donors, one aged 18 to 30 and the other aged 80 or older.

Beyond this particular receptor, the publication reports: Compared with the aged group, more naive CD4+ T cells, fewer expanded clones and increased TCR diversity were shown by the long-lived group, suggesting age selection. There was a strong correlation between observed TCR beta diversity and the percentage of naive T cells measured by flow cytometry. Because the CMV infection status of the donors was unknown, age-related changes in expanded clonotypes may potentially have been confounded. Observed TCR beta diversity per million T cells fell roughly linearly with age, and a significant reduction was already apparent by age around 36. Estimates of total diversity from one million sequenced T cells were regarded as lower bounds and underestimates. Since profiling was done on bulk unsorted PBMCs, naive and antigen-experienced compartments could not be conclusively compared.

The junction shows trimming of 7 bases on V and 3 bases on J, plus 13 bases between the germline ends. Taken from cysteine to phenylalanine, the CDR3 has 15 residues. Here the CDR3 DNA is all that survives: 45 bases in frame from base 1. Systemically healthy Caucasian individuals from Russia, some 40 in total and aged about 6 to 100 years, were included as donors. Ten milliliters of peripheral blood were drawn from each donor into EDTA-treated Vacutainer tubes. PBMCs were isolated by Ficoll-Paque density-gradient centrifugation, with at least 6.5 million obtained per sample. Trizol reagent was used to extract total RNA from the PBMCs, yielding at least 6 micrograms per sample. For every donor, an aliquot of PBMCs went through flow cytometry to measure the percentages of naive CD45RAhigh/CD27high T cells. The method was 5' RACE. A second PCR of about 7 to 12 cycles was run with a J-beta primer mix and a sample-barcoded 5' primer. A template-switch 5' adaptor carrying 12 random nucleotides introduced a unique molecular identifier onto each TCR beta cDNA molecule. Each sample yielded at least 3 million CDR3-containing paired-end reads. First-strand cDNA was synthesized from all RNA with the Mint cDNA synthesis kit, primed by a TRBC-specific oligonucleotide. Following uracil-DNA glycosylase treatment, all cDNA underwent a first 18-cycle PCR with the universal primers M1SS and BC2_uni_R. The study's own analysis went as follows. Each sample was normalized by randomly selecting 1 million high-quality reads, each carrying a distinct molecular identifier. Instead of being binned into consensus sequences, reads that shared molecular identifiers were thrown out. MiTCR, set to a Q25 quality threshold and the strictest error-elimination algorithm, was used for CDR3 identification, clonotype clustering and error correction. A nonparametric unseen species model with Euler transformation was used to estimate lower-bound total TCR beta diversity. Using fastp at Q25 and MiXCR, TCRdb reprocessed the public reads and kept productive beta chains. Each CDR3 protein gets just one entry, which takes the most common genes and DNA from the rows behind it. None of the V and J calls come from the authors' own analysis; TCRdb made them. This sample has over 1,500,000 distinct CDR3 sequences in its table, and around 40% of those were observed once. The ten largest account for more than 20% of the sample.

About this clonotype itself: Its recognized antigen is unknown. Base qualities are not provided; no much larger clone lies one nucleotide away.

Rearrangement joined TRBV12-3 or TRBV12-4 to TRBJ2-6; tentative D gene TRBD1, with 6 bases matching. Specimen: blood. This receptor was identified in a human donor in good health. The sequence in DNA is TGTGCCAGCAACCACAGGGCTAGTGGGGCCAACGTCCTGACTTTC. This codes for CASNHRASGANVLTF.